This record concerns one T cell receptor (beta chain) sequence. It lacks a known antigen. Base qualities were left out, and no much larger clone turns up one base away. The same CDR3 can be traced to other DNA sequences in this sample. The sample belongs to a study of memory CD8 T cells in hepatitis C reinfection (dated by TCRdb to the late 2010s). Regarding the study in general: Among the donors, three cleared two back-to-back HCV infections on their own, whereas two got rid of a primary infection but ended up chronically infected after reinfection. HCV reinfection was defined by a positive HCV RNA test following two negative tests taken at least 60 days apart. Samples for the late or post reinfection time point were taken from 12 to 24 weeks after reinfection was detected. Across an HCV reinfection episode in four or five donors, the study followed the TCR beta repertoire of virus-specific CD8 T cells over time. Between about 2008 and 2012, several reinfection cases with stored pre-reinfection samples were identified. In the reinfection study, participants with a resolved prior HCV infection were followed up every 3 months. Broader findings and caveats from the paper: Because only a handful of donors were included, definitive conclusions about public clonotypes linked to secondary clearance could not be reached by the study.

Library preparation employed the immunoSEQ multiplex PCR assay. Genomic DNA was extracted from the sorted cells, and the TCR beta V, D and J regions were sequenced using the automated high-throughput method of Adaptive Biotechnologies. CDR3 regions were amplified with a two-step, bias-controlled multiplex PCR. An Illumina instrument was used to sequence the amplified TCR beta libraries. Under the source paper's analysis protocol: Demultiplexed reads were processed to reduce amplification and sequencing bias, and CDR3 sequences were assigned to gene families using the IMGT database. Repertoire data were analyzed with ImmunoSEQ software version 2.0. Clonotype lists were filtered to remove out-of-frame sequences and sequences containing stop codons in the CDR3. Clonotypes below 0.01% frequency were excluded because they corresponded to less than one cell. Richness was computed as observed richness divided by input cell number, and evenness as Shannon entropy divided by log observed richness. To measure repertoire diversity and how similar the repertoire was between time points, Simpson diversity and Morisita-Horn overlap indices were applied. Clonotypes were categorized as dominant (>1%), sub-dominant (0.5-0.99%), low abundance (0.1-0.49%) or lowest abundance (<0.1%). A germline index was derived by subtracting total nucleotide additions from total CDR3 length and dividing the result by total CDR3 length. The clones in this table, taken by TCRdb from immuneACCESS, are in-frame only. Not every clone is retained; where verified, under half of the shortfall comes from an unresolved V gene, and the cause of the rest is unknown. V, J and clone size reflect that table, while D and trimming were determined from the DNA. In all, the sample holds tens of thousands of clones, and 85% to 90% of those were seen once. 0.72% of the sample is held by the ten biggest clonotypes.

According to the germline V gene, CDR1 reads SGDLS and CDR2 reads YYNGEE. From the cysteine up to the phenylalanine, the CDR3 has a length of 12 residues. Left in the record is the CDR3 DNA by itself, 36 bases read in frame from the first base. Between the V and J ends, shortened by 0 bases and 10 bases respectively, the junction contains 5 bases. What this sample's time point label stands for: late/post reinfection, 12 to 24 weeks after detection. Sorted cells were sequenced directly ex vivo, without in vitro expansion prior to TCR sequencing. The donors were people who inject drugs and were enrolled in Canada's Montreal Acute Hepatitis C Cohort Study (HEPCO). As controls, total naive CD8 T cells were sorted as viable CD3+ CD8+ CD45RO- cells from a couple of donors at all three reinfection time points. Before sorting, cryopreserved peripheral blood mononuclear cells were thawed and used as the source for purifying CD8 T cells. Negative selection with the MACS CD8+ T cell Isolation Kit was used to enrich CD8 T cells. Cell sorting was done on a BD FACSAria II sorter with FACSDiva software, and data were analyzed with FlowJo.

The sequenced sample was naive CD8+ T cells sorted from blood. This specimen's cell subset or site label, per the study, means: total naive CD8+CD45RO- T cells. The origin of this receptor is a man between 18 and 29 years old with hepatitis C virus infection. Recombination connected TRBV9 to TRBJ1-6, with the D gene too uncertain to name. The CDR3 amino acid sequence is: CASSVDGSPLHF. The sequence in DNA is TGTGCCAGCAGCGTAGACGGGTCACCCCTCCACTTT.